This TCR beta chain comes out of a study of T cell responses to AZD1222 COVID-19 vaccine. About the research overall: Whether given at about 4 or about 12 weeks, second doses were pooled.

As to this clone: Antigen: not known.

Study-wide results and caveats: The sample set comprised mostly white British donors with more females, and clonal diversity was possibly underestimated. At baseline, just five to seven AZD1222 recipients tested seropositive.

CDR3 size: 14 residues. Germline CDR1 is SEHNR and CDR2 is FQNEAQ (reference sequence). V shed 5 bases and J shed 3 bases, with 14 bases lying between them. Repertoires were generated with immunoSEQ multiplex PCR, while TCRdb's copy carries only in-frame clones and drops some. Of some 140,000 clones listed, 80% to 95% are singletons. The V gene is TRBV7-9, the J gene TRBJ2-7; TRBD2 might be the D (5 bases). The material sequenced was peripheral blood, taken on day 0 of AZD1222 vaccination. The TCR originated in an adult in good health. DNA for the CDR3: TGTGCCAGCAGCCCTGTAAGAGGGTTCTACGAGCAGTACTTC. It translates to CASSPVRGFYEQYF. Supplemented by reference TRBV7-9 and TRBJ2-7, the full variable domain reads DTGVSQNPRHKITKRGQNVTFRCDPISEHNRLYWYRQTLGQGPEFLTYFQNEAQLEKSRLLSDRFSAERPKGSFSTLEIQRTEQGDSAMYLCASSPVRGFYEQYFGPGTRLTVT.